This T cell receptor (beta chain) originates from a study of shared clonotypes between healthy human individuals. Turning to the study itself: Per donor, three plates held CD4 naive cells, three held CD4 memory, two held CD8 naive and one held CD8 memory.

Free of recent acute infections or vaccinations, the donors were healthy HIV-negative adults. The study separated CD4+ cells into CD45RA+ naive and CD45RA-negative memory subsets. This CDR3 has 15 amino acids. Germline V gene lookup returns CDR1 MDHEN and CDR2 SYDVKM. The V and J ends lost 5 bases and 0 bases respectively, with 8 bases between them. An approximately 210 ng quantity of DNA, 25,000 to 35,000 T cell genomes, went into the sorted-subset replicate PCRs. Only in-frame clones appear in the TCRdb table, and some are missing; sequencing was by immunoSEQ multiplex PCR. The sample holds 2 million or so clones; roughly 95% are singletons and the top ten take 0.1% to 0.15%.

The sample consisted of naive CD4+ T cells sorted from blood. The subset was: CD45RA+ positively selected. This chain links TRBV28 with TRBJ2-6; no clear D. The clonotype was recovered from a young man in good health. CDR3: CASSQDTSGANVLTF. The DNA of the CDR3 is TGTGCCAGCAGTCAAGACACCTCTGGGGCCAACGTCCTGACTTTC.